This is a list of T cell receptor beta chains from one sample in a study of tumor-infiltrating lymphocytes in primary liver carcinoma. One entry per CDR3 protein results from TCRdb running MiXCR on the multiplex PCR reads. The repertoire consists of approximately 320,000 distinct CDR3 sequences, with about 50% occurring once and the leading ten covering 17%. The sample was peripheral blood. These receptors were obtained from a woman aged 25-40 years with primary liver carcinoma and hepatitis B virus infection. Each CDR3 is given with its conserved first and last residue. The D gene is left open where the match is weak. Where a row states a size, it is once, few, many or the class of an expanded clone; other rows omit it.

abundance | len | j_gene | v_gene | d_gene | CDR3aa | CDR3nt
- | 16 | TRBJ2-4 | TRBV29-1 | TRBD1 | CNVLDRGRLAKNIQYF | TGCAACGTTCTGGACAGGGGGCGGCTAGCCAAAAACATTCAGTACTTC
few | 12 | TRBJ1-3 | TRBV6-2/TRBV6-3 | - | CASSFSGNTIYF | TGTGCCAGCAGTTTCTCTGGAAACACCATATATTTT
- | 13 | TRBJ2-7 | TRBV28 | TRBD1 | CASRADRAHEQCF | TGTGCCAGCAGGGCAGACAGGGCCCACGAGCAGTGCTTC
- | 16 | TRBJ2-2 | TRBV11-3 | - | CASSLGQWANTWELFF | TGTGCCAGCAGCTTAGGACAGTGGGCGAACACCTGGGAGCTGTTTTTT
few | 12 | TRBJ1-4 | TRBV4-3 | - | CASSHSGTKLFF | TGCGCCAGCAGCCATTCCGGGACCAAACTGTTTTTT
few | 15 | TRBJ2-3 | TRBV12-3/TRBV12-4 | - | CASSFGAGVTDTQYF | TGTGCCAGCAGTTTTGGGGCCGGTGTTACAGATACGCAGTATTTT
once | 16 | TRBJ2-1 | TRBV12-3/TRBV12-4 | TRBD2 | CARSQPGLAGIFEQFF | TGTGCCAGGAGTCAACCGGGACTAGCGGGAATCTTTGAGCAGTTCTTC
- | 14 | TRBJ2-2 | TRBV6-1 | TRBD1 | CASSPDRGVGELFF | TGTGCCAGCAGTCCTGACAGGGGTGTCGGGGAGCTGTTTTTT
- | 22 | TRBJ2-1 | TRBV6-5 | TRBD2 | CASSYSPPGASGSPASYNEQFF | TGTGCCAGCAGTTACTCTCCCCCGGGGGCTAGCGGGAGTCCAGCCTCCTACAATGAGCAGTTCTTC
many | 14 | TRBJ2-2 | TRBV5-1 | TRBD1 | CASSLRQGTGELFF | TGCGCCAGCAGCCTGCGACAGGGTACCGGGGAGCTGTTTTTT
- | 13 | TRBJ2-6 | TRBV12-3/TRBV12-4 | - | CASSFKGANFLTF | TGTGCCAGCAGTTTTAAGGGTGCCAACTTCCTGACTTTC
once | 15 | TRBJ1-5 | TRBV2 | TRBD1 | CASSGGQALNQPQHF | TGTGCCAGCAGCGGAGGACAGGCGCTTAATCAGCCCCAGCATTTT
- | 13 | TRBJ2-7 | TRBV14 | - | CPSSRTGRNEQYF | TGTCCCAGCAGCCGAACCGGACGGAACGAGCAGTACTTC
- | 13 | TRBJ1-1 | TRBV19 | - | CASSMGRTSRAFF | TGTGCCAGTAGTATGGGACGGACCTCACGAGCTTTCTTT
- | 15 | TRBJ2-1 | TRBV12-5 | - | CASGLVIHVGHEQFF | TGTGCTAGTGGTTTGGTTATCCATGTGGGCCATGAGCAGTTCTTC
- | 15 | TRBJ2-7 | TRBV11-2 | TRBD1 | CAGSPRTGGTYEQYF | TGTGCCGGCAGCCCCCGGACAGGGGGGACATACGAGCAGTACTTC
- | 16 | TRBJ1-4 | TRBV25-1 | - | CASSGTLGTEEEKLFF | TGTGCCAGCAGTGGTACCCTCGGGACGGAAGAGGAAAAACTGTTTTTT
many | 14 | TRBJ2-4 | TRBV29-1 | - | CSVEMAGAKNIQYF | TGCAGCGTTGAAATGGCGGGGGCCAAAAACATTCAGTACTTC
- | 13 | TRBJ2-7 | TRBV5-5 | - | CASSLWDTYEQYF | TGTGCCAGCAGCTTGTGGGACACCTACGAGCAGTACTTC
many | 14 | TRBJ2-7 | TRBV29-1 | - | CSVERGGSSYEQYF | TGCAGCGTTGAACGAGGGGGTAGCTCCTACGAGCAGTACTTC
- | 16 | TRBJ2-7 | TRBV5-1 | - | CASSLAPGGYAYEQYF | TGCGCCAGCAGCTTGGCCCCCGGCGGGTACGCCTACGAGCAGTACTTC
- | 14 | TRBJ2-2 | TRBV12-3/TRBV12-4 | TRBD2 | CASRSSGSTGELFF | TGTGCCAGCAGATCTAGCGGGAGCACCGGGGAGCTGTTTTTT
many | 13 | TRBJ2-7 | TRBV11-2 | - | CASSLGAFYEQYF | TGTGCCAGCAGCTTAGGGGCTTTCTACGAGCAGTACTTC
- | 17 | TRBJ2-1 | TRBV20-1 | TRBD2 | CSARESGRAPAYNEQFF | TGCAGTGCTAGAGAATCGGGGAGGGCCCCCGCCTACAATGAGCAGTTCTTC
few | 15 | TRBJ2-1 | TRBV19 | - | CASSPRLGGSNEQFF | TGTGCCAGTAGTCCAAGACTAGGAGGAAGCAATGAGCAGTTCTTC
many | 15 | TRBJ2-4 | TRBV12-3/TRBV12-4 | TRBD1 | CASSLQTGAKNIQYF | TGTGCCAGCAGCCTCCAGACAGGGGCCAAAAACATTCAGTACTTC
many | 17 | TRBJ2-1 | TRBV4-2 | TRBD2 | CASSQGGSGDSYNEQFF | TGTGCCAGCAGCCAAGGAGGTAGCGGGGACTCCTACAATGAGCAGTTCTTC
few | 15 | TRBJ2-3 | TRBV28 | - | CASSPRWQGTDTQYF | TGTGCCAGCAGTCCCCGATGGCAGGGTACAGATACGCAGTATTTT